This T cell receptor beta chain appears in the sequencing data of a study of CD4 T cells in relation to SARS-CoV-2 and coronaviruses. CDR1 MNHEY and CDR2 SVGAGI come from the germline V gene. This CDR3 spans 15 amino acids. The trim removed 6 bases at V and 7 bases at J, leaving 11 bases unmatched. Some clones are missing from TCRdb's copy, which holds only in-frame ones; the method was immunoSEQ multiplex PCR. The sample has approximately 17,000 clones, about 80% seen once. Before the COVID-19 pandemic, during about 2011-2019, CD4+ T cells were taken from unexposed donors. The cells were cultured for under 13 days before CD4+ T cells were isolated. Notes on this clone: What it recognizes is unknown.

Study outcomes and limitations: The cross-reactivity analysis covered only spike protein, not other viral proteins.

The receptor's source is a human donor in good health. The material sequenced was CD4+ T cells from PBMCs, cultured in vitro. The V call is TRBV6-5, the J call TRBJ1-2, with TRBD1 matching 10 bases. As DNA, the CDR3 is TGTGCCAGCAGCATGGGGACAGGGGCAGTAGGTGGCTACACCTTC. Translated: CASSMGTGAVGGYTF.